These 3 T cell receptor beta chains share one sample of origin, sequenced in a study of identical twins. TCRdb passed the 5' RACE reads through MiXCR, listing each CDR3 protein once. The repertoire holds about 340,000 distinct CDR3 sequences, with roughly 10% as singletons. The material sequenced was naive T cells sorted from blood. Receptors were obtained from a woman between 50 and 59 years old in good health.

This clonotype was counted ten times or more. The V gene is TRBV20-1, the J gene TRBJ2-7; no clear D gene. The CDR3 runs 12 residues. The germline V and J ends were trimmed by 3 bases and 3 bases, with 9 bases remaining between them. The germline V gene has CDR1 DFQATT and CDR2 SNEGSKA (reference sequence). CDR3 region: CSASGQHYEQYF. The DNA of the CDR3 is TGCAGTGCTAGTGGGCAGCACTACGAGCAGTACTTC.

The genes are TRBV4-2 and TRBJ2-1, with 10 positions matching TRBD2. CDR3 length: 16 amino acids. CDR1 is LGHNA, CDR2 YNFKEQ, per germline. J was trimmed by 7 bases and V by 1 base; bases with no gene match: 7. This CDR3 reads CASSQATSGVWNEQFF. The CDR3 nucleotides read TGTGCCAGCAGCCAAGCTACTAGCGGGGTTTGGAATGAGCAGTTCTTC.

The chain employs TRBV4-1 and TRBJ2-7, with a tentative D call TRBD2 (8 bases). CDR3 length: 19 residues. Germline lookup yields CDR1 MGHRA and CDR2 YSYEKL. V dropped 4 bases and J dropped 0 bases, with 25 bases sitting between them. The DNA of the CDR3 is TGCGCCAGCAGCCGAGAGACGGGACAGAGGACTAGCAGCTCCTACGAGCAGTACTTC. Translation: CASSRETGQRTSSSYEQYF.